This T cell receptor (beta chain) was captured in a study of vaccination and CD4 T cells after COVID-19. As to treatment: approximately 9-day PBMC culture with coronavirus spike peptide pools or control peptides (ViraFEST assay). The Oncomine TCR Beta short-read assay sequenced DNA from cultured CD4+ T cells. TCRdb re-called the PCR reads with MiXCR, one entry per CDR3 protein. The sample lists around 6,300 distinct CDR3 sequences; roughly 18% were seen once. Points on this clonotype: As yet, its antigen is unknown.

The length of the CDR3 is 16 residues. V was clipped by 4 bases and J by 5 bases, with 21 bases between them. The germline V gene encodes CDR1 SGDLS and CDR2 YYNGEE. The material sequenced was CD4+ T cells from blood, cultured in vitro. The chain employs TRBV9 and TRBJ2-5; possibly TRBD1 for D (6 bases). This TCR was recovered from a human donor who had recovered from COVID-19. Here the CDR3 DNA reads TGTGCCAGCAGCCTATCCTCACAGGGTACGGGTGAGACCCAGTACTTC. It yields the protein CASSLSSQGTGETQYF.